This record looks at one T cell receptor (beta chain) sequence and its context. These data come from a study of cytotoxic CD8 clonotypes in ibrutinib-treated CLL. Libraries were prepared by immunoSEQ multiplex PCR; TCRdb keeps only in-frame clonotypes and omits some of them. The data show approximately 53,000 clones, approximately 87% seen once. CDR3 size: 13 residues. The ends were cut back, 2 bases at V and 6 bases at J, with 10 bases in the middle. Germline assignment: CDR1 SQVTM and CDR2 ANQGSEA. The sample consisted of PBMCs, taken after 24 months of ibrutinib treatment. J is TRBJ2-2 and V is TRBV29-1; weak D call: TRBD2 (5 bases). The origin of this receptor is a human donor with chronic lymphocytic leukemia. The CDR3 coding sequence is TGCAGCGTTGAATGGCTAGCCCCCGGGGAGCTGTTTTTT. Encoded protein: CSVEWLAPGELFF.